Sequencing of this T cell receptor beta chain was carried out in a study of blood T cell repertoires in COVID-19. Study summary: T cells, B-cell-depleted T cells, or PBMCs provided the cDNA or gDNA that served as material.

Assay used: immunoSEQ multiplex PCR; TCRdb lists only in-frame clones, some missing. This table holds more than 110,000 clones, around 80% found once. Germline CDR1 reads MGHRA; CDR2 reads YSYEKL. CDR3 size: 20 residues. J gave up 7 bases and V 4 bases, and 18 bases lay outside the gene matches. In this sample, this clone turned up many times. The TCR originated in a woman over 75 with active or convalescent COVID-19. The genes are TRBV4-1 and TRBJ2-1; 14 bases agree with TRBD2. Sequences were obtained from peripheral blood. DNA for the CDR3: TGCGCCAGCAGCCGAACGCCGGGACTAGCGGGGGCCTATCAAAGAAATGAGCAGTTCTTC. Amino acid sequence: CASSRTPGLAGAYQRNEQFF.